Only one count was recorded for the clone carrying this TCR beta chain. Its antigen is still unknown. This sample stems from a study of lymphopenia after photon versus proton radiotherapy. Trimming stripped 2 bases from V and 6 bases from J, with 13 bases between. This CDR3 comprises 14 residues. Germline V CDR1 and CDR2: KGHSH, LQKENI. Only in-frame clones appear in the TCRdb table, and some are missing; sequencing was by immunoSEQ multiplex PCR. The table has about 6,800 clones, approximately 93% seen once; the top ten hold 1.5% to 2%. Study-wide results and caveats: Post-nadir diversity loss with photons came from oligoclonal expansion, particularly CD8+ Temra cells. A bigger post-nadir fall in TCR diversity correlated inversely with survival time in deceased patients. Survival link was tested only in deceased patients; proton benefit remains a possibility. Relative stability marked proton patients; photon patients lost diversity and naive cells.

The sample here was peripheral blood, taken from a patient treated with photon-based radiotherapy. The TCR was taken from a woman in her 50s with cholangiocarcinoma. The chain carries TRBV18 and TRBJ1-2, with D unclear. CDR3 sequence: CASSPIGSSNGYTF. CDR3 DNA: TGTGCCAGCTCACCAATCGGCTCGAGCAATGGCTACACCTTC.